The 16 T cell receptor beta chains reported below all come from one sample, sequenced in a study of OX40 agonist ivuxolimab in advanced cancers. Method: immunoSEQ multiplex PCR; TCRdb's copy keeps in-frame clones and lacks some. The sample shows fewer than 40,000 clones, approximately 89% of them seen only once. The sequencing here drew on CD4+ or CD8+ T cells sorted from blood, taken in a trial of the OX40 agonist ivuxolimab. The source is an adult with an advanced solid tumor such as melanoma, head and neck, liver or kidney cancer.

The rearrangement uses TRBV19 and TRBJ2-1; 10 bases are a match to TRBD2. CDR1 LNHDA and CDR2 SQIVND come from the germline V gene (reference sequence). V lost 3 bases to trimming and J lost 0 bases; unmatched junction nucleotides: 8. This CDR3 spans 18 amino acids. The CDR3 spells CASSMASGGSSSYNEQFF. CDR3 sequence (DNA): TGTGCCAGTAGTATGGCTAGCGGGGGATCGAGCTCCTACAATGAGCAGTTCTTC.

This clone is a singleton in its sample. The chain recombines TRBV5-1 with TRBJ2-3; D not resolved. The CDR3 is made up of 14 amino acids. The V end was cut by 3 bases, the J end by 1 base, with 9 bases between. The germline gives CDR1 SGHRS, CDR2 YFSETQ. The CDR3 nucleotides are TGCGCCAGCAGCTCGGCCACCGGCACAGATACGCAGTATTTT. Translated, it gives CASSSATGTDTQYF.

The V gene is TRBV28, the J gene TRBJ2-3; D possibly corresponds to TRBD2 (5 bases). This CDR3 is 14 amino acids long. CDR1 is MDHEN and CDR2 is SYDVKM in the germline V gene. The ends were cut back, 2 bases at V and 0 bases at J, with 6 bases in the middle. CDR3 sequence: CASSLAGSTDTQYF. The CDR3, as DNA: TGTGCCAGCAGTTTAGCGGGCAGCACAGATACGCAGTATTTT. Supplemented by reference TRBV28 and TRBJ2-3, the full variable domain reads DVKVTQSSRYLVKRTGEKVFLECVQDMDHENMFWYRQDPGLGLRLIYFSYDVKMKEKGDIPEGYSVSREKKERFSLILESASTNQTSMYLCASSLAGSTDTQYFGPGTRLTVL.

V is TRBV28 and J is TRBJ1-2; possibly TRBD1 for D (5 bases). There are 15 residues in the CDR3. Germline V gives CDR1 MDHEN, CDR2 SYDVKM. V lost 2 bases to trimming and J lost 4 bases, with 14 bases between them. The DNA of the CDR3 is TGTGCCAGCAGTTTAGGTGGGGGGTTCGGCTATGGCTACACCTTC. This sequence encodes CASSLGGGFGYGYTF.

CDR3 region: CASSSGLVDTQYF. CDR3 nucleotides: TGTGCCAGCAGCTCAGGGCTTGTGGATACGCAGTATTTT. This rearrangement joins TRBV7-9 to TRBJ2-3; D may be TRBD1 (5 bases). Germline CDR1 and CDR2: SEHNR and FQNEAQ (reference sequence). Trimming pared 4 bases from V and 6 bases from J, leaving 11 bases between. The CDR3 consists of 13 residues.

The chain uses TRBV6-1 and TRBJ1-4; TRBD1 agrees at 7 bases. The germline V gene encodes CDR1 MNHNS and CDR2 SASEGT. V trimming: 7 bases; J trimming: 4 bases; junction bases outside the gene matches: 3. The CDR3 has 13 residues. CDR3 nucleotides: TGTGCCAGCATTCGACAGGGTAATGAAAAACTGTTTTTT. This translates into CASIRQGNEKLFF.

The gene calls are TRBV2 and TRBJ2-7, with D unclear. In germline, CDR1 is SNHLY, CDR2 FYNNEI. The ends were cut back, 6 bases at V and 5 bases at J, with 5 bases in the middle. There are 10 residues in the CDR3. The chain's CDR3 is CASSRNEQYF. CDR3 coding DNA: TGTGCCAGCAGCCGGAACGAGCAGTACTTC. Filled out from reference TRBV2 and TRBJ2-7, the complete variable domain reads EPEVTQTPSHQVTQMGQEVILRCVPISNHLYFYWYRQILGQKVEFLVSFYNNEISEKSEIFDDQFSVERPDGSNFTLKIRSTKLEDSAMYFCASSRNEQYFGPGTRLTVT.

This sequence joins TRBV6-4 and TRBJ2-3; D not certain. The CDR3 consists of 13 residues. V lost 0 bases and J 4 bases, leaving 5 bases between the germline ends. Germline lookup yields CDR1 MRHNA and CDR2 SNTAGT. The CDR3 spells CASSDSRSDTQYF. The CDR3 nucleotides are TGTGCCAGCAGTGACTCGCGGTCAGATACGCAGTATTTT.

The chain employs TRBV19 and TRBJ2-1, with D possibly being TRBD1 or TRBD2 (6 bases each). The CDR3 extends over 13 amino acids. The V end was cut by 6 bases, the J end by 8 bases, with 14 bases between. Looked up from germline, CDR1 is LNHDA and CDR2 is SQIVND (reference sequence). The CDR3 sequence: CASRHRGAHEQFF. The CDR3 DNA follows: TGTGCCAGTAGACATAGGGGGGCACATGAGCAGTTCTTC.

The rearrangement uses TRBV2 and TRBJ2-3; D might be TRBD1 (6 bases). Germline V gives CDR1 SNHLY, CDR2 FYNNEI. The V end lost 6 bases, the J end lost 1 base, and 11 bases lay between the germline ends. CDR3 length equals 14 residues. The CDR3 DNA reads TGTGCCAGCAGCCACAGGGAACGCACAGATACGCAGTATTTT. Protein product: CASSHRERTDTQYF.

This chain links TRBV2 with TRBJ1-4; D is uncertain. Germline-derived CDR1 and CDR2 are SNHLY and FYNNEI. The CDR3 is 13 residues long. The V end lost 7 bases, the J end lost 0 bases, and 6 bases lay between the germline ends. In DNA, the CDR3 is TGTGCCAGCACGTCCCCAACTAATGAAAAACTGTTTTTT. Its protein is CASTSPTNEKLFF.

This clone has a handful of counts. V gene TRBV11-3 combines with J gene TRBJ2-7, with D uncertain. The ends were cut back, 5 bases at V and 3 bases at J, with 11 bases in the middle. Germline V gene sequence: CDR1 SGHNT, CDR2 YENEEA. There are 13 residues in the CDR3. CDR3 in amino acids: CASSPQPNYEQYF. CDR3 DNA: TGTGCCAGCAGCCCGCAACCGAACTACGAGCAGTACTTC.

The chain carries TRBV7-2 and TRBJ2-5; 7 nucleotides align to TRBD1. V lost 1 base, J lost 3 bases, and 2 bases stayed unmatched. CDR3 length equals 14 residues. The germline CDR1 and CDR2 sequences are SGHTA and FQGNSA. CDR3: CASSLGGTEETQYF. As DNA, the CDR3 is TGTGCCAGCAGCTTAGGGGGGACAGAAGAGACCCAGTACTTC.

This rearrangement joins TRBV9 to TRBJ1-2; D unresolved. The CDR3 length is 14 residues. V lost 0 bases, J lost 0 bases, and 6 bases lay in between. Germline CDR1 SGDLS, CDR2 YYNGEE. CDR3 residues: CASSVATANYGYTF. In nucleotides, the CDR3 is TGTGCCAGCAGCGTAGCTACAGCTAACTATGGCTACACCTTC.

This chain uses TRBV9 with TRBJ2-1; possibly TRBD1 for D (6 bases). Deletions cut 4 bases from V and 0 bases from J, with 17 bases between. The CDR3 is 17 residues long. From germline, CDR1 is SGDLS and CDR2 YYNGEE. CDR3 nucleotides: TGTGCCAGCAGCCCTAGTGGGGGCCAGAGCTCCTACAATGAGCAGTTCTTC. Amino acids: CASSPSGGQSSYNEQFF. The complete variable domain, with remaining parts taken from reference TRBV9 and TRBJ2-1, reads DSGVTQTPKHLITATGQRVTLRCSPRSGDLSVYWYQQSLDQGLQFLIQYYNGEERAKGNILERFSAQQFPDLHSELNLSSLELGDSALYFCASSPSGGQSSYNEQFFGPGTRLTVL.

Worth noting for this clone: Its ends do not fully match the called genes, so a read error is possible. The chain carries TRBV5-5 and TRBJ2-7; tentatively, D is TRBD2 (6 bases). The germline V gene has CDR1 SGHKS and CDR2 YYEKEE (reference sequence). The CDR3 has 16 residues. The CDR3 reads CASSLEGLSYSYEQYF. CDR3 sequence (DNA): TGTGCCAGCAGTTTGGAGGGACTTTCATACTCCTACGAGCAGTACTTC.